This paragraph reports one T cell receptor beta chain. Its antigen is still unknown. No much larger clonotype is one base removed from it; base qualities were not supplied. The source of the sample is a study of blood T cell repertoires in COVID-19 (TCRdb year 2020). Background for the entire study: Samples from collaborators originated in the United States, Italy and Spain and spanned both the acute and convalescent phases of COVID-19. The material from the prospective study consisted of cDNA or gDNA derived from T cells, B-cell-depleted T cells, or PBMCs. Deeply sampled blood TCRbeta repertoires from subjects exposed to, actively infected with, or recovered from COVID-19 were included in the dataset. The repertoires were released in a freely available public database intended as a resource for research on the immune response to SARS-CoV-2. Samples came from the ongoing ImmuneRACE study (first 160 participants) plus 1,254 subjects from 6 global collaborators. Nearly every sample came with metadata listing a de-identified subject ID, COVID-19 status, age in years and sex. HLA class I and class II types, where available, came from metadata supplied by the sample provider rather than from assay-based typing.

Broad study findings and their caveats: Clinical and demographic metadata were provided uncurated, with the amount varying by source and participant.

Whole blood was collected in K2EDTA tubes by collaborating institutions according to the institutions' own protocols. Collaborator samples were shipped for TCRbeta analysis as frozen whole blood, isolated PBMCs, or DNA extracted from either sample type. The immunoSEQ Assay, a bias-controlled multiplex PCR, was used to amplify TCRbeta CDR3 regions from genomic DNA. The authors' analysis ran thus. Nucleated cell counts per sample were estimated from amplification of reference gene primers within the assay. To quantify the absolute abundance of each unique TCRbeta CDR3 rearrangement, sequence reads were collapsed and filtered. For each sample, productive Simpson clonality was calculated by taking the square root of Simpson's diversity index across productive rearrangements. In TCRdb, the immuneACCESS table is reduced to in-frame sequences with V and J assigned. These tables do not hold every clone; where another copy was compared, an unresolved V gene accounts for under half, and the others remain unexplained. V and J calls and clone size are as listed in that table; D and trimming were resolved from the DNA. The sample table holds approximately 270,000 clones, of which 85% to 90% were seen once. The biggest ten clones account for over 1.1% of the sample.

V is trimmed back by 4 bases and J by 8 bases, and the junction contains 16 bases that no gene match accounts for. From the germline V gene (reference sequence), CDR1 is MNHEY and CDR2 is SMNVEV. The CDR3 runs 17 residues from the cysteine to the phenylalanine. Just the 51-base CDR3 DNA is kept, in frame starting at base 1. The source material was peripheral blood. Rearrangement joined TRBV27 to TRBJ2-1; the central 8 bases match TRBD1. The sequence derives from an elderly man with acute or convalescent COVID-19. The nucleotides are TGTGCCAGCAGTTCGAAAAACCCAGAGGACAGGGCCGATGAGCAGTTCTTC. Its product reads: CASSSKNPEDRADEQFF.